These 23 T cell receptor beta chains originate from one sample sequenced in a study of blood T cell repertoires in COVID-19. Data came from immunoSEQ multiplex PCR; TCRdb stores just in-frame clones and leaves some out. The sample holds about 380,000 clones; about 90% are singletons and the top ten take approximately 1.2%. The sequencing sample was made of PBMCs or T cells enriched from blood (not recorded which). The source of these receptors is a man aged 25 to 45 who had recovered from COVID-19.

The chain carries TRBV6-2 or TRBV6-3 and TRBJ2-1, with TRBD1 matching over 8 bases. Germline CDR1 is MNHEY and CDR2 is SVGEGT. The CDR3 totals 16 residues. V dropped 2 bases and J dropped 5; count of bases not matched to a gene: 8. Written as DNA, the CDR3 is TGTGCCAGCAGTTACGGCCTGACAGGGGTAGACAATGAGCAGTTCTTC. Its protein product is CASSYGLTGVDNEQFF.

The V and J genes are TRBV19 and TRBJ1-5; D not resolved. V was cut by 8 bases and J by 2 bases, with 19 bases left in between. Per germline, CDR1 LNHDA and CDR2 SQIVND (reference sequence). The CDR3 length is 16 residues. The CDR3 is CASQSIERGGNQPQHF. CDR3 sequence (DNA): TGTGCCAGTCAATCTATAGAGAGAGGAGGCAATCAGCCCCAGCATTTT.

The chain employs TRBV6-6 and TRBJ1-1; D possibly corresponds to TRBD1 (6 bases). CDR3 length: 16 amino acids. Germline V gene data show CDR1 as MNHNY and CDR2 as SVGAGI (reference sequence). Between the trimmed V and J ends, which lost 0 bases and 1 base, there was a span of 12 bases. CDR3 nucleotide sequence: TGTGCCAGCAGTTACTCCCTGGGGGGGCGGAACACTGAAGCTTTCTTT. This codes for CASSYSLGGRNTEAFF.

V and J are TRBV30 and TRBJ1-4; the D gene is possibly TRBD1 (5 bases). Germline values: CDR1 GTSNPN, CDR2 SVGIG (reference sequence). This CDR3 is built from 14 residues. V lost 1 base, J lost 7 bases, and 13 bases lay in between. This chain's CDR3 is CAWSARWGGEKLFF. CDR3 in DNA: TGTGCCTGGAGTGCGAGGTGGGGGGGTGAAAAACTGTTTTTT.

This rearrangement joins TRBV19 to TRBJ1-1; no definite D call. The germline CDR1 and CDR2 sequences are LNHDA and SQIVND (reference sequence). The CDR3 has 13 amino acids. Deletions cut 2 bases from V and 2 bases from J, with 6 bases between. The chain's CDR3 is CASSIILNTEAFF. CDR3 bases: TGTGCCAGTAGTATAATTCTTAACACTGAAGCTTTCTTT.

This CDR3 is CASSEPTGKQYF. In DNA, the CDR3 is TGTGCCAGCAGCGAACCGACAGGGAAGCAGTACTTC. The chain combines TRBV2 with TRBJ2-7; 7 bases match TRBD1. Trimming cost V 6 bases and J 8 bases; bases outside gene matches: 7. CDR1 SNHLY and CDR2 FYNNEI come from the germline V gene. This CDR3 region has 12 residues.

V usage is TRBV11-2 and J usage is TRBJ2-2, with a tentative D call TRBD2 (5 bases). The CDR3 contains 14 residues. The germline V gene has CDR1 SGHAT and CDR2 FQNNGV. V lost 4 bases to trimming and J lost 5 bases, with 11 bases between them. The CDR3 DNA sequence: TGTGCCAGCAGCTGGAGGACTGTTACCGGGGAGCTGTTTTTT. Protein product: CASSWRTVTGELFF. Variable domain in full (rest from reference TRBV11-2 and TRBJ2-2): EAGVAQSPRYKIIEKRQSVAFWCNPISGHATLYWYQQILGQGPKLLIQFQNNGVVDDSQLPKDRFSAERLKGVDSTLKIQPAKLEDSAVYLCASSWRTVTGELFFGEGSRLTVL.

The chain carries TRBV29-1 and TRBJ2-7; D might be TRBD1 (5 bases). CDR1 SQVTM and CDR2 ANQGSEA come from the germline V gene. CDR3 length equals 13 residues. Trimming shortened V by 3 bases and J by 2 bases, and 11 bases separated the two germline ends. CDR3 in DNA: TGCAGCGTTGATACAGGCTCTACCTACGAGCAGTACTTC. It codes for CSVDTGSTYEQYF.

The CDR3 DNA reads as TGTGCCAGCAGCCTTAGGAGACAGCAGTCCTACGAGCAGTACTTC. As protein: CASSLRRQQSYEQYF. The rearrangement joins TRBV11-2 to TRBJ2-7; a weak D match, TRBD1 (5 bases). With 5 bases removed from V and 1 base from J, the gap between germline ends came to 15 bases. This CDR3 has 15 residues. The germline CDR1 and CDR2 sequences are SGHAT and FQNNGV.

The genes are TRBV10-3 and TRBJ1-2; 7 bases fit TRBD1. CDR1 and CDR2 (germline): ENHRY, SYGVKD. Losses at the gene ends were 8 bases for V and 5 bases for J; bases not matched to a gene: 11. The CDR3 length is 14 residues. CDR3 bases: TGTGCCATCGGGAACAGCGCAGGGGGGTATGGCTACACCTTC. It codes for CAIGNSAGGYGYTF.

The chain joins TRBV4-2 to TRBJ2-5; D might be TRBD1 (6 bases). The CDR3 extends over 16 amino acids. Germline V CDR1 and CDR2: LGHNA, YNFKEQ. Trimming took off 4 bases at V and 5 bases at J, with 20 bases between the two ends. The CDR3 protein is CASSLTASQGFETQYF. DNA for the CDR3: TGTGCCAGCAGCCTAACCGCCAGCCAGGGGTTCGAGACCCAGTACTTC.

The CDR3 nucleotides are TGCGCCAGCAGCTTCGCAGGGAATTCACCCCTCCACTTT. Protein product: CASSFAGNSPLHF. V is TRBV5-1 and J is TRBJ1-6; possibly TRBD1 for D (5 bases). CDR1 and CDR2 (germline): SGHRS, YFSETQ. This CDR3 has 13 amino acids. V was cut by 2 bases and J by 7 bases, with 7 bases left in between.

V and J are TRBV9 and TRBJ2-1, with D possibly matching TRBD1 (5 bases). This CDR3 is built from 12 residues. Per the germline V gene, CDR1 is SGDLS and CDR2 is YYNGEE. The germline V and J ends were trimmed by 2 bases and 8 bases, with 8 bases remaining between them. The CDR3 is CASSVGLDEQFF. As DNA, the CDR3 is TGTGCCAGCAGCGTGGGGCTCGATGAGCAGTTCTTC.

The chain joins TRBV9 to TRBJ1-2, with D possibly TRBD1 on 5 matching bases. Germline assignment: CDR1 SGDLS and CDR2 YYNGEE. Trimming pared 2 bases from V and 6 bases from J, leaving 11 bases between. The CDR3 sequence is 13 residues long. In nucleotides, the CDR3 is TGTGCCAGCAGCGTCGGGGGAACGGATGGCTACACCTTC. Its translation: CASSVGGTDGYTF.

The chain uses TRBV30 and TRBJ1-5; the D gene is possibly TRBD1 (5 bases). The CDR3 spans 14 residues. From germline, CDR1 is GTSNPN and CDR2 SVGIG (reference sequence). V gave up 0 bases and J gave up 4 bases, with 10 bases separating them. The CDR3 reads CAWSVQAVNQPQHF. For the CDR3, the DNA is TGTGCCTGGAGTGTACAGGCCGTGAATCAGCCCCAGCATTTT.

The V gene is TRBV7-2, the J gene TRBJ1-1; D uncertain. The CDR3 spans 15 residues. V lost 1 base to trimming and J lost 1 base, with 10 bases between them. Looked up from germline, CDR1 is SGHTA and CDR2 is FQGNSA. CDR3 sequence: CASSLGYAGNTEAFF. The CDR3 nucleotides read TGTGCCAGCAGCTTAGGATACGCGGGGAACACTGAAGCTTTCTTT.

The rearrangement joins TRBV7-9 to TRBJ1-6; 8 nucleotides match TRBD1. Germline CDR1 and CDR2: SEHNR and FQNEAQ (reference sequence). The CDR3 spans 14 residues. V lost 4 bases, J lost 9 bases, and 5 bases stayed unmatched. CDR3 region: CASSSGQGTSPLHF. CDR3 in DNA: TGTGCCAGCAGCTCCGGACAGGGTACTTCACCCCTCCACTTT. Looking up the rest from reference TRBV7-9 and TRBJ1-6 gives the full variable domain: DTGVSQNPRHKITKRGQNVTFRCDPISEHNRLYWYRQTLGQGPEFLTYFQNEAQLEKSRLLSDRFSAERPKGSFSTLEIQRTEQGDSAMYLCASSSGQGTSPLHFGNGTRLTVT.

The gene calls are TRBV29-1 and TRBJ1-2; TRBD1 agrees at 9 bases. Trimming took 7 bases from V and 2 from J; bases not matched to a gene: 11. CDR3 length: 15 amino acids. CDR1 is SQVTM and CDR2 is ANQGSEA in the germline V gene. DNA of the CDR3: TGCAGCGCCCCGGGAGGGACAGGGTCAAACTATGGCTACACCTTC. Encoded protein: CSAPGGTGSNYGYTF.

CDR3 bases: TGTGCCAGCAGTTTAGTAGCCTATACGCAGTATTTT. Translation gives CASSLVAYTQYF. The rearrangement links TRBV12-3 or TRBV12-4 to TRBJ2-3, with D unclear. This CDR3 region has 12 residues. Trimming left V 1 base short and J 7 bases short, with 6 bases between.

CDR3 region: CASSLAPSSGGPGEQFF. The CDR3 region has the DNA TGTGCCAGCAGCTTAGCGCCCTCTAGCGGGGGGCCTGGTGAGCAGTTCTTC. The chain couples TRBV7-2 to TRBJ2-1; 11 nucleotides align to TRBD2. The V segment lost 0 bases and the J segment 9 bases; nucleotides outside the gene matches: 10. Germline lookup yields CDR1 SGHTA and CDR2 FQGNSA. CDR3 size: 17 residues.

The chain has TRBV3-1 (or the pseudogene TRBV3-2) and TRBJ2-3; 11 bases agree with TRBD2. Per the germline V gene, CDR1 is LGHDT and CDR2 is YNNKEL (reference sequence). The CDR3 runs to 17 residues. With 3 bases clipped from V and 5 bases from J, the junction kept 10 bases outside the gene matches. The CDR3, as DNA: TGTGCCAGCAGCCATTCACTAGCGGGGGATGTGGGAGATACGCAGTATTTT. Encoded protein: CASSHSLAGDVGDTQYF.

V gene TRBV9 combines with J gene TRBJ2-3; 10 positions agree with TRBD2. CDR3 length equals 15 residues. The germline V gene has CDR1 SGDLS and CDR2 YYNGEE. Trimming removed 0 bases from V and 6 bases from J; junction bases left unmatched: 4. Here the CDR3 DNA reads TGTGCCAGCAGCGTAGAGGGACTAGCGAGCGATACGCAGTATTTT. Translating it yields CASSVEGLASDTQYF.

Written as DNA, the CDR3 is TGTGCCAGCAGTTGGACAGGGTATAATGAGCAGTTCTTC. Translation: CASSWTGYNEQFF. The chain uses TRBV27 and TRBJ2-1; 8 nucleotides match TRBD1. Germline assignment: CDR1 MNHEY and CDR2 SMNVEV (reference sequence). This CDR3 comprises 13 residues. The ends lost 4 bases at V and 7 bases at J; junction bases unmatched: 3.